This TCR beta chain was recorded in a study of T cells in Graves' hyperthyroidism and ophthalmopathy. The hyperthyroidism was newly diagnosed and had lasted under 2 months; the patients were aged 18 to 65. It was less than 13 ml of fresh peripheral blood that supplied the PBMCs. In its sample, this clonotype was seen many times. Its cognate antigen is unknown. Using RNA transcripts as the source, TCR beta CDR3 regions were amplified. RT-PCR in the first round (using the HTBI primer set) targeted the TCR CDR3. In TCRdb, the multiplex PCR reads were re-called with MiXCR into one record per CDR3 protein. The data hold a few hundred thousand distinct CDR3 sequences, with 15% observed a single time. Trimming removed 6 bases from V and 5 bases from J, with 16 bases in between. The germline V gene has CDR1 SNHLY and CDR2 FYNNEI. CDR3 length: 14 residues. The study, taken as a whole, reports: Within blood appeared most thyroid clonotypes that had expanded above 0.001.

Sequenced material: blood. The rearrangement joins TRBV2 to TRBJ2-5; D unresolved. This TCR derives from a woman in her 30s with Graves' hyperthyroidism. The CDR3 DNA follows: TGTGCCAGCAGCCCTTCTGGAGCGACGGAGACCCAGTACTTC. Encoded protein: CASSPSGATETQYF. The whole variable domain, filled in from reference TRBV2 and TRBJ2-5, reads EPEVTQTPSHQVTQMGQEVILRCVPISNHLYFYWYRQILGQKVEFLVSFYNNEISEKSEIFDDQFSVERPDGSNFTLKIRSTKLEDSAMYFCASSPSGATETQYFGPGTRLLVL.